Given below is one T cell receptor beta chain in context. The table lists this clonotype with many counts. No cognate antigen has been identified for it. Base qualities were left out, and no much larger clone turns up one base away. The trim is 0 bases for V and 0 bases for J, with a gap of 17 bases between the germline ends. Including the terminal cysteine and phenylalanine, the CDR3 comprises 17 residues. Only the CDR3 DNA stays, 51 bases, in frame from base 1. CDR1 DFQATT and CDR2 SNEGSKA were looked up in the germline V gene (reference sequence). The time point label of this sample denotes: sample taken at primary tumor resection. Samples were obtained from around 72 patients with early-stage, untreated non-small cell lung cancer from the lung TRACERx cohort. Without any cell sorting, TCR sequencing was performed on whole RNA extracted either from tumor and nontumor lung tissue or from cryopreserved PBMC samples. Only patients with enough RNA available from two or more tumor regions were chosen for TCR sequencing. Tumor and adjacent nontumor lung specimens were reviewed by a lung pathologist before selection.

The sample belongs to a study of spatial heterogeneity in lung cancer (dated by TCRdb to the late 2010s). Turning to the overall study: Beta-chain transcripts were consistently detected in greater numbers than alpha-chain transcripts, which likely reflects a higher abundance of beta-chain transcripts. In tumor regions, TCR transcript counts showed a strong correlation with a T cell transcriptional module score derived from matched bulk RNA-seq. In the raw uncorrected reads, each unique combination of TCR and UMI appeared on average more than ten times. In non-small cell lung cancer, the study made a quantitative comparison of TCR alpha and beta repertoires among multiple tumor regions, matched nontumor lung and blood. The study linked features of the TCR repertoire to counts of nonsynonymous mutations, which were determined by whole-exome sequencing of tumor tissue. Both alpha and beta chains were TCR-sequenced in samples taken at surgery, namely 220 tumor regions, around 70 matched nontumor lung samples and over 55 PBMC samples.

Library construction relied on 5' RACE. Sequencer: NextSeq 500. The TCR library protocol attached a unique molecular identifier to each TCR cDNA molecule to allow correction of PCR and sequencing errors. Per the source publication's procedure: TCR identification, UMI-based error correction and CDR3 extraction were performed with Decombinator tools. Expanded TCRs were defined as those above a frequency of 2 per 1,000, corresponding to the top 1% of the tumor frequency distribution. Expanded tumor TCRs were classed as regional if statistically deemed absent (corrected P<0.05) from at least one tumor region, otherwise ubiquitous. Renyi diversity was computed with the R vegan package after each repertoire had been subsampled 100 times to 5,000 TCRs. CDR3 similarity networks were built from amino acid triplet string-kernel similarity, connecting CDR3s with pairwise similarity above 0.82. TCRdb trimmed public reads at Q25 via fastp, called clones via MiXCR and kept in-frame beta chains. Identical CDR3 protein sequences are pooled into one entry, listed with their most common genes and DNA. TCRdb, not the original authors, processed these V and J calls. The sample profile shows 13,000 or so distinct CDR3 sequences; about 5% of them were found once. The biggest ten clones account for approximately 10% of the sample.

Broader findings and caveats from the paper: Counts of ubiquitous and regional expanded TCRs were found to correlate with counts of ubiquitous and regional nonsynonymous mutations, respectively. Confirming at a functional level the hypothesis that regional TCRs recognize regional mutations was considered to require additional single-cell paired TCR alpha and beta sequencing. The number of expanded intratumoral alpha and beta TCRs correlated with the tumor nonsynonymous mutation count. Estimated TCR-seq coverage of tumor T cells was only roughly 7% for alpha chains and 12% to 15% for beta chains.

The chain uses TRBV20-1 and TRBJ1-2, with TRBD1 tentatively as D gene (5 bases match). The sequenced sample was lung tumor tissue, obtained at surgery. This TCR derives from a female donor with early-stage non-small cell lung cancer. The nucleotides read TGCAGTGCTAGAGATGTTTGGACACCGGTATCTAACTATGGCTACACCTTC. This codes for CSARDVWTPVSNYGYTF.